Following are 6 T cell receptor beta chains from one sample sequenced in a study of blood T cell repertoires in COVID-19. Here immunoSEQ multiplex PCR was the method, and the copy in TCRdb shows in-frame clones only, minus some. Of approximately 250,000 clones detected, 86% appear once; the ten largest clones hold approximately 4%. The material sequenced was peripheral blood. These receptors originate from a man between 18 and 29 years old with active or convalescent COVID-19.

This clone showed up just once. The rearrangement uses TRBV9 and TRBJ2-2; 7 bases agree with TRBD2. CDR1 is SGDLS, CDR2 YYNGEE, per germline. There are 20 residues in the CDR3. V gave up 2 bases and J gave up 2 bases; unmatched junction bases: 18. The CDR3 sequence is CASSVSFRGAGRGNTGELFF. The CDR3 coding sequence is TGTGCCAGCAGCGTGTCTTTCCGGGGAGCGGGAAGGGGAAACACCGGGGAGCTGTTTTTT.

The V gene is TRBV4-1, the J gene TRBJ2-7, with a weak D call TRBD2 (6 bases). V was cut by 4 bases and J by 1 base, with 11 bases left in between. Per germline, CDR1 MGHRA and CDR2 YSYEKL. There are 14 residues in the CDR3. This CDR3 reads CASSRRDGSYEQYF. CDR3 DNA sequence: TGCGCCAGCAGCCGGCGGGACGGATCCTACGAGCAGTACTTC.

The rearrangement links TRBV29-1 to TRBJ1-6; 8 positions agree with TRBD1. V lost 5 bases to trimming and J lost 0 bases; unmatched junction nucleotides: 6. Germline V lookup: CDR1 SQVTM, CDR2 ANQGSEA. CDR3 length: 16 residues. DNA for the CDR3: TGCAGCGTTCGACAGGGGACAAGCTCCTATAATTCACCCCTCCACTTT. Translating it yields CSVRQGTSSYNSPLHF.

This clone occurred once. This chain uses TRBV5-4 with TRBJ2-3, with 10 bases matching TRBD1. Germline-derived CDR1 and CDR2 are SGHNT and YYREEE (reference sequence). Unmatched junction bases numbered 16, after V lost 1 base and J lost 5 bases. The CDR3 runs to 19 residues. For the CDR3, the DNA is TGTGCCAGCAGCTTGTCGGTCCTGCTAGGACAGGGGGGAGGAGATACGCAGTATTTT. This translates into CASSLSVLLGQGGGDTQYF.

The chain employs TRBV7-9 and TRBJ2-5; 16 positions match TRBD2. V shed 5 bases and J 5 bases; nucleotides not matched to a gene: 14. This CDR3 has 19 residues. Germline CDR1 reads SEHNR; CDR2 reads FQNEAQ (reference sequence). The chain's CDR3 is CASSRSPGLAGGLWETQYF. For the CDR3, the DNA is TGTGCCAGCAGCCGATCTCCGGGACTAGCGGGGGGGCTTTGGGAGACCCAGTACTTC.

The V and J genes are TRBV27 and TRBJ2-3; no definite D call. The V and J ends lost 3 bases and 3 bases respectively, with 7 bases between them. There are 13 residues in the CDR3. CDR1 is MNHEY and CDR2 is SMNVEV in the germline V gene (reference sequence). CDR3 residues: CASSFVSTDTQYF. The CDR3 DNA is TGTGCCAGCAGTTTCGTCTCGACAGATACGCAGTATTTT.